Listed here are 25 T cell receptor beta chains from one sample, sequenced in a study of radiation and T cells in renal cell carcinoma. As for time point: blood 4 weeks post-SBRT, at nephrectomy. Sample treatment: 15 Gy SBRT to primary tumor, nephrectomy 4 weeks later. Assay: immunoSEQ multiplex PCR; the TCRdb copy retains only in-frame clones and omits some. The table has around 99,000 clones, roughly 82% seen once. The sequencing used blood, collected from a patient whose treatment included radiotherapy and nephrectomy. These receptors were obtained from a man aged 60-69 years with renal cell carcinoma.

The chain recombines TRBV19 with TRBJ1-1; D is unclear. Germline V CDR1 and CDR2: LNHDA, SQIVND (reference sequence). V lost 4 bases and J 3 bases, leaving 12 bases between the germline ends. The CDR3 extends over 14 amino acids. The CDR3 DNA reads TGTGCCAGTAGTACTCCAGGAGCGGACACTGAAGCTTTCTTT. It specifies CASSTPGADTEAFF.

This clone was detected once. V is TRBV11-2 and J is TRBJ2-2; a possible D gene is TRBD1 (5 bases). The CDR3 has 16 residues. Germline V gives CDR1 SGHAT, CDR2 FQNNGV. Trimming took off 1 base at V and 1 base at J, with 10 bases between the two ends. DNA for the CDR3: TGTGCCAGCAGCTTAGCTCGGACAAAGAACACCGGGGAGCTGTTTTTT. Protein sequence: CASSLARTKNTGELFF.

The rearrangement joins TRBV19 to TRBJ2-7, with 8 bases that match TRBD2. The length of the CDR3 is 15 residues. V shed 2 bases and J 7 bases; nucleotides not matched to a gene: 10. Germline assignment: CDR1 LNHDA and CDR2 SQIVND (reference sequence). The CDR3 is CASSISRSGMGEQYF. The CDR3 DNA is TGTGCCAGTAGTATATCTCGTAGCGGGATGGGAGAGCAGTACTTC.

The chain joins TRBV7-9 to TRBJ2-3; D is unclear. The CDR3 consists of 13 residues. Trimming shortened V by 3 bases and J by 1 base, and 5 bases separated the two germline ends. From germline, CDR1 is SEHNR and CDR2 FQNEAQ (reference sequence). This CDR3 reads CASSFRGTDTQYF. The DNA of the CDR3 is TGTGCCAGCAGCTTCCGGGGCACAGATACGCAGTATTTT.

The chain joins TRBV11-1 to TRBJ2-7; 9 bases are a match to TRBD2. Germline V gives CDR1 SGHAT, CDR2 FQDESV (reference sequence). CDR3 length: 16 residues. Trimming cost V 3 bases and J 2 bases; bases outside gene matches: 8. In nucleotides, the CDR3 is TGTGCCAGCAGCTTGTCGCAAGCGGGAGGCCCCTACGAGCAGTACTTC. This codes for CASSLSQAGGPYEQYF.

The V call is TRBV6-5, the J call TRBJ2-1; TRBD2 aligns across 10 bases. The CDR3 length is 15 residues. CDR1 MNHEY and CDR2 SVGAGI come from the germline V gene. The junction had 4 bases not matched to a gene; V was cut back by 2 bases and J by 6 bases. The DNA for the CDR3 is TGTGCCAGCAGTTACCCTTCTAGCGGGAGCAATGAGCAGTTCTTC. Protein sequence: CASSYPSSGSNEQFF.

The V call is TRBV6-6, the J call TRBJ1-4; TRBD1 is a possible D gene (5 bases). This CDR3 has 15 amino acids. Trimming pared 7 bases from V and 8 bases from J, leaving 20 bases between. CDR1 and CDR2 from the germline V gene are MNHNY and SVGAGI (reference sequence). Here the CDR3 DNA reads TGTGCCAGCAACGATGACACGGGGGGACGGGAAAAACTGTTTTTT. Translated: CASNDDTGGREKLFF.

The CDR3: CASSFRLAALSYEQYF. The CDR3 nucleotides are TGCGCCAGCAGCTTCCGACTAGCGGCCCTCTCCTACGAGCAGTACTTC. The chain combines TRBV5-1 with TRBJ2-7; TRBD2 agrees at 9 bases. CDR1 and CDR2 from the germline V gene are SGHRS and YFSETQ. This CDR3 has 16 residues. V gave up 2 bases and J gave up 0 bases; unmatched junction bases: 6.

The chain links TRBV27 to TRBJ2-4; 7 bases fit TRBD1. The germline gives CDR1 MNHEY, CDR2 SMNVEV (reference sequence). Unmatched junction bases numbered 2, after V lost 5 bases and J lost 1 base. The CDR3 has 14 residues. CDR3 loop: CASSLQGAKNIQYF. The DNA of the CDR3 is TGTGCCAGCAGTCTACAGGGGGCCAAAAACATTCAGTACTTC.

V and J are TRBV6-5 and TRBJ1-6; a possible D gene is TRBD1 (5 bases). Germline CDR1 MNHEY, CDR2 SVGAGI. The CDR3 is 14 amino acids. Trimming pared 5 bases from V and 5 bases from J, leaving 10 bases between. CDR3 in amino acids: CASSRTFDNSPLHF. As DNA, the CDR3 is TGTGCCAGCAGTCGGACATTCGATAATTCACCCCTCCACTTT.

This clone has only one observation. The CDR3 coding sequence is TGTGCCAGCAGTGAAGCAACGGTCTCTGGAAACACCATATATTTT. Translated: CASSEATVSGNTIYF. This sequence joins TRBV6-1 and TRBJ1-3; unclear D gene. The V and J ends lost 0 bases and 0 bases respectively, with 6 bases between them. The CDR3 has 15 residues. The germline V gene has CDR1 MNHNS and CDR2 SASEGT.

This clone was recorded only once. The genes are TRBV19 and TRBJ2-1, with TRBD1 identical over 12 bases. There are 17 residues in the CDR3. The ends lost 4 bases at V and 5 bases at J; junction bases unmatched: 9. Germline V gene data show CDR1 as LNHDA and CDR2 as SQIVND (reference sequence). CDR3 nucleotide sequence: TGTGCCAGTAGTACCACCGGGACAGGGGGCGGCCACAATGAGCAGTTCTTC. This encodes CASSTTGTGGGHNEQFF.

The V call is TRBV19, the J call TRBJ2-7, with D possibly matching TRBD1 (5 bases). Germline assignment: CDR1 LNHDA and CDR2 SQIVND (reference sequence). The CDR3 totals 12 residues. The V end was cut by 1 base, the J end by 6 bases, with 7 bases between. Written as DNA, the CDR3 is TGTGCCAGTAGTATAGGTCAGGGCGAGCAGTACTTC. This encodes CASSIGQGEQYF.

This chain connects TRBV14 to TRBJ2-3; D may be TRBD2 (5 bases). In germline, CDR1 is SGHDN, CDR2 FVKESK. V was shortened by 4 bases and J by 7 bases, with 15 bases between the two germline ends. This CDR3 region has 14 residues. CDR3 coding DNA: TGTGCCAGCAGCCCTGCCACGGGATTACATACGCAGTATTTT. Protein product: CASSPATGLHTQYF. The variable domain in full, completed from reference TRBV14 and TRBJ2-3, reads EAGVTQFPSHSVIEKGQTVTLRCDPISGHDNLYWYRRVMGKEIKFLLHFVKESKQDESGMPNNRFLAERTGGTYSTLKVQPAELEDSGVYFCASSPATGLHTQYFGPGTRLTVL.

The chain's CDR3 is CASGGWETQYF. Written as DNA, the CDR3 is TGTGCCAGCGGTGGCTGGGAGACCCAGTACTTC. The chain uses TRBV2 and TRBJ2-5; D is undetermined. The CDR3 extends over 11 amino acids. V lost 8 bases and J lost 5, with 9 bases in between. The germline V gene encodes CDR1 SNHLY and CDR2 FYNNEI. The variable domain in full, completed from reference TRBV2 and TRBJ2-5, reads EPEVTQTPSHQVTQMGQEVILRCVPISNHLYFYWYRQILGQKVEFLVSFYNNEISEKSEIFDDQFSVERPDGSNFTLKIRSTKLEDSAMYFCASGGWETQYFGPGTRLLVL.

The chain combines TRBV18 with TRBJ1-1, with TRBD1 matching over 8 bases. With V trimmed by 6 bases and J by 4 bases, 16 bases remained unmatched. This CDR3 comprises 17 residues. Germline values: CDR1 KGHSH, CDR2 LQKENI. The CDR3 loop is CASSPGQGIPRGTEAFF. The CDR3 coding sequence is TGTGCCAGCTCCCCCGGACAGGGTATTCCCCGGGGCACTGAAGCTTTCTTT.

This clone was detected a few times. The CDR3 is CASSESGTYNEQFF. CDR3 in DNA: TGCGCCAGCAGTGAAAGCGGTACCTACAATGAGCAGTTCTTC. The gene calls are TRBV10-2 and TRBJ2-1; D might be TRBD2 (5 bases). CDR3 size: 14 residues. Germline values: CDR1 WSHSY, CDR2 SAAADI. V lost 3 bases and J lost 2, with 8 bases in between.

The J gene is TRBJ2-1, the V gene TRBV7-3; 10 nucleotides line up with TRBD2. After removal of 2 bases from V and 9 bases from J, the junction contained 4 bases not matched to a gene. The CDR3 is 14 amino acids. Germline values: CDR1 SGHTA, CDR2 FQGTGA. The CDR3 loop is CASSLLAGDPEQFF. In DNA, the CDR3 is TGTGCCAGCAGCTTACTAGCGGGAGATCCTGAGCAGTTCTTC.

The chain employs TRBV4-1 and TRBJ2-5; TRBD1 aligns across 7 bases. The germline gives CDR1 MGHRA, CDR2 YSYEKL. The CDR3 length is 16 residues. V lost 0 bases to trimming and J lost 1 base; unmatched junction nucleotides: 5. CDR3 sequence: CASSQEVTGSQETQYF. The CDR3, as DNA: TGCGCCAGCAGCCAAGAGGTGACAGGGTCCCAAGAGACCCAGTACTTC.

The CDR3 nucleotides read TGCGCCAGCAGTGAGGTCCGGGGAGCGAGGACAGATACGCAGTATTTT. Translated, it gives CASSEVRGARTDTQYF. This chain connects TRBV10-1 to TRBJ2-3; possibly TRBD2 for D (5 bases). The germline V gene encodes CDR1 WNHNN and CDR2 SYGVQD (reference sequence). V was trimmed by 2 bases and J by 3 bases, leaving 15 bases between them. The CDR3 is made up of 16 amino acids.

CDR3 coding DNA: TGTGCCAGCTCACCATGGGGCGGTAGCGTCTACGAGCAGTACTTC. This sequence encodes CASSPWGGSVYEQYF. The V and J genes are TRBV18 and TRBJ2-7, with D perhaps given as TRBD1 or TRBD2 (5 bases each). This CDR3 is built from 15 residues. V lost 2 bases and J 3 bases, leaving 14 bases between the germline ends. Germline lookup yields CDR1 KGHSH and CDR2 LQKENI. Full variable domain (missing parts from reference TRBV18 and TRBJ2-7): NAGVMQNPRHLVRRRGQEARLRCSPMKGHSHVYWYRQLPEEGLKFMVYLQKENIIDESGMPKERFSAEFPKEGPSILRIQQVVRGDSAAYFCASSPWGGSVYEQYFGPGTRLTVT.

The V and J genes are TRBV19 and TRBJ2-2; D is uncertain. V was clipped by 7 bases and J by 1 base, with 10 bases between them. The CDR3 extends over 14 amino acids. Germline CDR1 and CDR2: LNHDA and SQIVND (reference sequence). This CDR3 reads CASTIGRNTGELFF. As DNA, the CDR3 is TGTGCCAGTACCATAGGAAGGAACACCGGGGAGCTGTTTTTT.

This chain connects TRBV28 to TRBJ2-4, with 12 bases matching TRBD2. J gave up 3 bases and V 6 bases, and 12 bases lay outside the gene matches. The germline V gene encodes CDR1 MDHEN and CDR2 SYDVKM. The CDR3 totals 18 residues. CDR3 nucleotide sequence: TGTGCCAGCAGACATGCGGGTGGACTAGCGGGGAACAAAAACATTCAGTACTTC. It yields the protein CASRHAGGLAGNKNIQYF.

The V and J genes are TRBV5-1 and TRBJ2-2; D possibly matches TRBD1 or TRBD2 (5 bases each). This CDR3 is 13 amino acids long. V lost 4 bases to trimming and J lost 4 bases, with 8 bases between them. Germline loops: CDR1 SGHRS, CDR2 YFSETQ. CDR3 coding DNA: TGCGCCAGCAGCCCCGGGACCACCGGGGAGCTGTTTTTT. This gives the protein CASSPGTTGELFF.

This chain uses TRBV19 with TRBJ2-3; 9 nucleotides match TRBD1. Per the germline V gene, CDR1 is LNHDA and CDR2 is SQIVND (reference sequence). The junction had 9 bases not matched to a gene; V was cut back by 0 bases and J by 2 bases. This CDR3 region has 18 residues. CDR3 loop: CASSIEGQGYRATDTQYF. CDR3 DNA: TGTGCCAGTAGTATAGAGGGACAGGGTTACAGGGCCACAGATACGCAGTATTTT.